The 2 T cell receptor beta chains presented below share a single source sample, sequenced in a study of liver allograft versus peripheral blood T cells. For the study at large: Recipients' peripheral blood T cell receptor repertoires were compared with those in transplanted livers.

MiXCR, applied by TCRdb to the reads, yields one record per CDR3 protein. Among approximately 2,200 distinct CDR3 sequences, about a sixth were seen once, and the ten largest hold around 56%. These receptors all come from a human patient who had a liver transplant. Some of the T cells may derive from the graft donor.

CDR3 DNA: TGTGCCAGCAGCCAAGATACAGGGGGACGGACTGAAGCTTTCTTT. Its protein is CASSQDTGGRTEAFF. The chain employs TRBV14 and TRBJ1-1; 8 bases are shared with TRBD1. J gave up 5 bases and V 0 bases, and 5 bases lay outside the gene matches. Germline V lookup: CDR1 SGHDN, CDR2 FVKESK. The CDR3 has 15 amino acids.

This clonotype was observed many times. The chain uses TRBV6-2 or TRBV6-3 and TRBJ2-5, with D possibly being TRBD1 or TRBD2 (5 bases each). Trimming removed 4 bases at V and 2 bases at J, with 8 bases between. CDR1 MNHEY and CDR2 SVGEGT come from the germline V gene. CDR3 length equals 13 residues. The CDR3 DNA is TGTGCCAGCAGTTCGGGACCTCAAGAGACCCAGTACTTC. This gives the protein CASSSGPQETQYF.